The next 4 T cell receptor beta chains were all read from a single sample in a study of T cells in women clearing cervical HPV infection. Sequenced by immunoSEQ multiplex PCR; TCRdb stores in-frame clones only, minus some. This table lists approximately 40,000 clones. Sequencing was carried out using blood buffy coat. Every receptor here comes from a woman between 18 and 70 years old with a cervical HPV16 infection that either progressed to CIN3+ or cleared (not recorded which).

With respect to this clone: The read falls 3 residues short of the CDR3 end, and the missing part is taken from the germline J gene. V usage is TRBV5-5 and J usage is TRBJ1-2, with a possible D match to TRBD1 (5 bases). In germline, CDR1 is SGHKS, CDR2 YYEKEE (reference sequence). V was pared by 4 bases and J by 5 bases, with 12 bases between. This CDR3 contains 13 residues. CDR3 in amino acids: CASSHAQGYGYTF. The sequenced part of the CDR3 DNA is TGTGCCAGCAGCCACGCCCAGGGATATGGC.

Details on this clone: The read is 3 residues too short to cover the CDR3 end, so that end is filled in from the germline J gene. The chain couples TRBV20-1 to TRBJ2-3; 14 bases map to TRBD2. This CDR3 has 18 residues. Unmatched junction bases numbered 17, after V lost 8 bases and J lost 4 bases. Germline V lookup: CDR1 DFQATT, CDR2 SNEGSKA (reference sequence). Partial CDR3 DNA: TGCAGTCGGGCCAGAGGGACTAGCGGGAGTTGGTTGGCAGATACG. Encoded protein: CSRARGTSGSWLADT. The complete CDR3 reads CSRARGTSGSWLADTQYF.

With respect to this clone: The observed sequence ends 3 residues before the CDR3 terminus, with the missing tail filled in from the germline J gene. V usage is TRBV6-2 or TRBV6-3 and J usage is TRBJ2-5; 15 nucleotides agree with TRBD2. The CDR3 contains 15 residues. Germline CDR1 MNHEY, CDR2 SVGEGT. Trimming removed 4 bases from V and 4 bases from J; junction bases left unmatched: 1. The sequenced part of the CDR3 DNA is TGTGCCAGCAGTTGGACTAGCGGGGGGGCAGAGACC. Translated: CASSWTSGGAET. The whole CDR3 protein reads CASSWTSGGAETQYF.

A remark on this clone: The read is 3 residues too short to cover the CDR3 end, so that end is filled in from the germline J gene. The genes are TRBV10-3 and TRBJ1-2; TRBD1 matches 8 bases. Germline CDR1 is ENHRY and CDR2 is SYGVKD. V was pared by 3 bases and J by 4 bases, with 4 bases of the junction left unmatched. This CDR3 comprises 14 residues. The CDR3 region is CAISDPGTGYGYTF. The covered CDR3 bases are TGTGCCATCAGTGACCCCGGGACAGGCTATGGC.